This T cell receptor beta chain was profiled in a study of T cell repertoires in cytomegalovirus infection. About this clonotype: Its antigen is not identified. The junction departs from the called germline gene at one end, perhaps through a read error.

The germline V gene has CDR1 SGHTA and CDR2 FQGNSA. This CDR3 spans 14 amino acids. TCRdb reanalysed the reads using MiXCR and keeps one entry per CDR3 protein. The sample yields approximately 500,000 distinct CDR3 sequences, around 30% seen once. The chain joins TRBV7-2 to TRBJ2-1; D might be TRBD2 (6 bases). Sequencing used cultured PBMCs, obtained from culture after CMV antigen stimulation. This TCR was sampled from a human donor in good health (CMV status not recorded). Some clones in this sample may be carry-over from other donors' samples. The CDR3 nucleotides read TGTGCCAACAGCCCACGGCGGGGCAACAATGAGCAGTTCTTC. Its protein is CANSPRRGNNEQFF.